This T cell receptor (beta chain) is from a study of CD8+ T cells in alopecia areata (dated by TCRdb to between 2017 and 2018). About the full investigation: Treated patients were enrolled in an open-label pilot trial of oral tofacitinib at 5 to 10 mg twice daily for moderate-to-severe alopecia areata. Scalp clonality was compared across normal scalp (n=4), patchy alopecia areata scalp (n=8), and alopecia totalis/universalis scalp (n=8). TCRbeta CDR3 regions were amplified by immunoSEQ multiplex PCR using 35 Vbeta forward and 13 Jbeta reverse primers. Tofacitinib was administered for 6 to 18 months, and 6 months of follow-up off drug were then conducted to assess delayed response and recurrence. In humans, TCRbeta sequencing was performed on scalp tissue and on sorted CD4+ and CD8+ peripheral blood T cells from healthy controls and from patients with patchy or totalis/universalis alopecia areata. In both human patients and the C3H/HeJ mouse model, the study applied high-throughput TCRbeta sequencing to look at T cell clonal expansion in alopecia areata. RNA came from the PAXgene miRNA kit for fixed scalp, the miRNeasy kit for PBMCs, and the RNeasy kit for mouse skin. The SALT score, which quantifies the percentage of affected scalp surface area, was used to measure disease severity in treated patients. Biopsies were taken from tofacitinib-treated patients at baseline and again at 4 and 24 weeks into treatment, and several of those patients also had a later scalp biopsy.

Summary of the overall study and its limitations: Scalp clonality and the number of expanded CD8+ clones among the top 100 scalp clones were significantly decreased by tofacitinib. Shared TCR sequences between patients were less evident than in mice, which may be partly attributable to HLA diversity in the patient population. Because the treated cohort was small and included a single nonresponder, larger studies are needed to assess links between baseline CD8+ expansion and response. Many expanded lesional clones persisted in scalp and blood during tofacitinib treatment, which may partly explain relapse after stopping treatment. Compared with normal scalp, lesional scalp had higher clonality and more expanded CD8+ clones, particularly in alopecia totalis/universalis, a pattern that suggests antigenic drive. Scalp TCR repertoire analysis is complicated because resident alphabeta T cells in normal human skin are also sequenced, whereas mouse skin is dominated by gammadelta T cells.

Of note for this clone: The antigen it binds to is not known. No per-base quality is available; no much larger clone lies one base away.

Library preparation was by the immunoSEQ multiplex PCR assay. To provide template for TCR sequencing, every sample had RNA extracted and reverse transcribed into cDNA. SuperScript III was used to make first-strand cDNA, primed with a 2:1 mix of oligo-dT and random hexamers. A synthetic immune receptor repertoire was used to measure amplification bias, and any remaining bias was corrected computationally. Per the original workflow: Raw reads were preprocessed to remove errors, and CDR3 was defined according to IMGT conventions as the region from the conserved cysteine to phenylalanine. To get clonality, Shannon entropy was normalized by log2 of the number of productive unique TCRs and the result was subtracted from 1. CD4 or CD8 identity of scalp clones was inferred by cross-referencing scalp TCRbeta sequences with sorted blood CD4 and CD8 repertoires. In TCRdb, the immuneACCESS table is reduced to in-frame sequences with V and J assigned. These tables do not hold every clone; where another copy was compared, an unresolved V gene accounts for under half, and the others remain unexplained. Clone size and V and J calls were adopted from that table, with D and trimming inferred from the DNA. The sample table records around 200,000 clones; less than 65% of these occur just once. The top ten hold 4% to 4.5% of the sample.

The junction carries 13 bases between V and J, which are trimmed by 3 bases and 8 bases respectively. The germline V gene (reference sequence) sets CDR1 to SEHNR and CDR2 to FQNEAQ. The CDR3 runs 14 amino acids, cysteine and phenylalanine included. Only CDR3 DNA remains: 42 bases, in frame from the first base. The time point label of this sample denotes: less than five weeks on oral tofacitinib. The treatment or condition label, as the study defines it: oral pan-JAK inhibitor, 5-10 mg twice daily. From alopecia areata patients, peripheral blood was collected along with lesional scalp punch biopsies. PBMCs were isolated by density centrifugation and stained for CD3, CD4 and CD8, after which CD4+ and CD8+ T cells were sorted on a FACSAria.

The chain joins TRBV7-9 to TRBJ1-4; 6 matching bases give a weak D call of TRBD1. The starting material was CD4+ T cells sorted from blood, obtained at week 4, from a patient treated with tofacitinib. This receptor was taken from a human donor with alopecia areata. The DNA is as follows: TGTGCCAGCAGCTTTCAGGGGTTGGGAGAAAAACTGTTTTTT. This translates into CASSFQGLGEKLFF.